This is a list of T cell receptor beta chains from one sample in a study of blood T cell repertoires in COVID-19. Here immunoSEQ multiplex PCR was the method, and the copy in TCRdb shows in-frame clones only, minus some. The data contain 250,000 to 300,000 clones, about 90% of them singletons. The material sequenced was peripheral blood. Receptor source: a woman between 50 and 59 years old who had recovered from COVID-19. The CDR3 runs from the conserved cysteine through the conserved F or W. The order of the fields is D gene, clone size, J gene, V gene, CDR3 protein, CDR3 DNA. D genes are given only for firm matches. The size entry is marked missing in some rows and otherwise reads once, few, many or a size class.

d_gene: TRBD1; abundance: .; j_gene: TRBJ2-1; v_gene: TRBV7-7; CDR3aa: CASSLGQALYNEQFF; CDR3nt: TGTGCTAGCAGCTTGGGACAGGCCCTCTACAATGAGCAGTTCTTC
d_gene: .; abundance: few; j_gene: TRBJ1-1; v_gene: TRBV5-6; CDR3aa: CASSLGTFRRAFF; CDR3nt: TGTGCCAGCAGCTTGGGGACTTTCAGGAGAGCTTTCTTT
d_gene: TRBD2; abundance: .; j_gene: TRBJ2-4; v_gene: TRBV6-2/TRBV6-3; CDR3aa: CASSYEGLAGGRQYF; CDR3nt: TGTGCCAGCAGTTACGAGGGTCTAGCGGGGGGGCGTCAGTACTTC
d_gene: TRBD2; abundance: .; j_gene: TRBJ2-7; v_gene: TRBV9; CDR3aa: CASSSRTSGGAIEQYF; CDR3nt: TGTGCCAGCAGCTCACGGACTAGCGGGGGGGCAATCGAGCAGTACTTC
d_gene: .; abundance: .; j_gene: TRBJ1-1; v_gene: TRBV6-5; CDR3aa: CASMRGGTEAFF; CDR3nt: TGTGCCAGCATGCGGGGGGGCACTGAAGCTTTCTTT
d_gene: .; abundance: once; j_gene: TRBJ1-3; v_gene: TRBV5-5; CDR3aa: CASSKGTATSGNTIYF; CDR3nt: TGTGCCAGCAGTAAGGGGACTGCTACTTCTGGAAACACCATATATTTT
d_gene: .; abundance: .; j_gene: TRBJ1-1; v_gene: TRBV5-5; CDR3aa: CASSSNAGARTEAFF; CDR3nt: TGTGCCAGCAGCTCAAACGCGGGGGCGCGGACTGAAGCTTTCTTT
d_gene: .; abundance: .; j_gene: TRBJ1-6; v_gene: TRBV11-3; CDR3aa: CASSLGGKNSPLHF; CDR3nt: TGTGCCAGCAGCTTAGGAGGGAAGAATTCACCCCTCCACTTT
d_gene: .; abundance: .; j_gene: TRBJ1-1; v_gene: TRBV13; CDR3aa: CASSPRTRVTEAFF; CDR3nt: TGTGCCAGCAGCCCGCGGACACGGGTCACTGAAGCTTTCTTT
d_gene: .; abundance: .; j_gene: TRBJ2-7; v_gene: TRBV30; CDR3aa: CAWNRPLNEQYF; CDR3nt: TGTGCCTGGAACAGGCCCCTCAACGAGCAGTACTTC
d_gene: .; abundance: few; j_gene: TRBJ1-3; v_gene: TRBV3-1/TRBV3-2; CDR3aa: CASSHRDTSGNTIYF; CDR3nt: TGTGCCAGCAGCCACCGGGACACCTCTGGAAACACCATATATTTT
d_gene: TRBD1; abundance: few; j_gene: TRBJ2-7; v_gene: TRBV27; CDR3aa: CASSSTRTGTYEQYF; CDR3nt: TGTGCCAGCAGTTCGACGCGGACAGGGACCTACGAGCAGTACTTC
d_gene: .; abundance: once; j_gene: TRBJ1-2; v_gene: TRBV5-1; CDR3aa: CASSFPGGYGYTF; CDR3nt: TGCGCCAGCAGCTTCCCAGGTGGCTATGGCTACACCTTC
d_gene: .; abundance: .; j_gene: TRBJ2-2; v_gene: TRBV6-5; CDR3aa: CASSWDTQNTGELFF; CDR3nt: TGTGCCAGCAGTTGGGACACCCAGAACACCGGGGAGCTGTTTTTT
d_gene: TRBD1; abundance: .; j_gene: TRBJ1-1; v_gene: TRBV13; CDR3aa: CASSLEGQVIVGAFF; CDR3nt: TGTGCCAGCAGCTTAGAGGGACAGGTGATTGTAGGAGCTTTCTTT
d_gene: TRBD2; abundance: .; j_gene: TRBJ2-5; v_gene: TRBV9; CDR3aa: CASSLGLAGGSWETQYF; CDR3nt: TGTGCCAGCAGCCTTGGACTAGCGGGGGGCAGCTGGGAGACCCAGTACTTC
d_gene: .; abundance: few; j_gene: TRBJ1-1; v_gene: TRBV20-1; CDR3aa: CSAGGYTEAFF; CDR3nt: TGCAGTGCTGGCGGGTACACTGAAGCTTTCTTT
d_gene: TRBD1; abundance: .; j_gene: TRBJ1-2; v_gene: TRBV5-1; CDR3aa: CASSLGQGNYGYTF; CDR3nt: TGCGCCAGCAGCTTGGGACAGGGAAACTATGGCTACACCTTC
d_gene: .; abundance: .; j_gene: TRBJ2-7; v_gene: TRBV21-1; CDR3aa: CASSNEPPHAGEQYF; CDR3nt: TGTGCCAGCAGCAATGAACCCCCTCATGCGGGCGAGCAGTACTTC
d_gene: .; abundance: .; j_gene: TRBJ1-2; v_gene: TRBV9; CDR3aa: CASSGLGGGGGYGYTF; CDR3nt: TGTGCCAGCAGCGGACTGGGGGGCGGGGGTGGCTATGGCTACACCTTC
d_gene: TRBD1; abundance: once; j_gene: TRBJ2-3; v_gene: TRBV7-3; CDR3aa: CASSLRGPGQGTDTQYF; CDR3nt: TGTGCCAGCAGCTTAAGGGGACCGGGACAGGGAACAGATACGCAGTATTTT
d_gene: TRBD1; abundance: .; j_gene: TRBJ2-7; v_gene: TRBV11-2; CDR3aa: CASSLEQGYEQYF; CDR3nt: TGTGCCAGCAGCTTAGAACAGGGGTACGAGCAGTACTTC
d_gene: .; abundance: .; j_gene: TRBJ2-5; v_gene: TRBV10-3; CDR3aa: CAISERGQETQYF; CDR3nt: TGTGCCATCAGTGAGCGGGGGCAAGAGACCCAGTACTTC
d_gene: .; abundance: many; j_gene: TRBJ1-2; v_gene: TRBV7-2; CDR3aa: CASSLGFRRLSANYGYTF; CDR3nt: TGTGCCAGCAGCTTAGGTTTCAGGCGTTTAAGTGCTAACTATGGCTACACCTTC
d_gene: TRBD1; abundance: .; j_gene: TRBJ2-5; v_gene: TRBV7-7; CDR3aa: CASSDRQGALETQYF; CDR3nt: TGTGCTAGCAGCGACCGACAGGGGGCTTTGGAGACCCAGTACTTC
d_gene: .; abundance: .; j_gene: TRBJ1-1; v_gene: TRBV18; CDR3aa: CASSPLKGGFGTEAFF; CDR3nt: TGTGCCAGCTCACCACTAAAGGGAGGGTTCGGCACTGAAGCTTTCTTT
d_gene: TRBD1; abundance: .; j_gene: TRBJ1-2; v_gene: TRBV6-5; CDR3aa: CASSYSWGQGKNGYTF; CDR3nt: TGTGCCAGCAGTTACTCGTGGGGACAGGGGAAAAATGGCTACACCTTC
d_gene: .; abundance: .; j_gene: TRBJ1-2; v_gene: TRBV6-5; CDR3aa: CASSYRFLGGSYGYTF; CDR3nt: TGTGCCAGCAGTTACAGGTTTCTCGGGGGTAGTTATGGCTACACCTTC
d_gene: .; abundance: .; j_gene: TRBJ1-1; v_gene: TRBV6-5; CDR3aa: CASSYSTLNTEAFF; CDR3nt: TGTGCCAGCAGTTATTCGACATTGAACACTGAAGCTTTCTTT
d_gene: TRBD1; abundance: .; j_gene: TRBJ1-2; v_gene: TRBV6-5; CDR3aa: CASRYRDRNYGYTF; CDR3nt: TGTGCCAGCAGGTACCGGGACAGGAACTATGGCTACACCTTC
d_gene: TRBD1; abundance: .; j_gene: TRBJ1-2; v_gene: TRBV19; CDR3aa: CASSPGTGQALYGYTF; CDR3nt: TGTGCCAGTAGTCCCGGGACAGGGCAAGCGCTCTATGGCTACACCTTC
d_gene: TRBD2; abundance: .; j_gene: TRBJ2-1; v_gene: TRBV28; CDR3aa: CASLTSGVAFNEQFF; CDR3nt: TGTGCCAGCTTGACTAGCGGGGTGGCATTCAATGAGCAGTTCTTC
d_gene: .; abundance: .; j_gene: TRBJ1-2; v_gene: TRBV18; CDR3aa: CASSPEAERLINYGYTF; CDR3nt: TGTGCCAGCTCACCGGAGGCAGAGAGGCTCATTAACTATGGCTACACCTTC
d_gene: TRBD1; abundance: .; j_gene: TRBJ1-2; v_gene: TRBV7-2; CDR3aa: CASSSRGTGTGYTF; CDR3nt: TGTGCCAGCAGCTCCCGGGGGACAGGGACTGGCTACACCTTC
d_gene: .; abundance: .; j_gene: TRBJ1-6; v_gene: TRBV27; CDR3aa: CASSETGWLSPLHF; CDR3nt: TGTGCCAGCAGTGAAACAGGGTGGCTTTCACCCCTCCACTTT
d_gene: .; abundance: .; j_gene: TRBJ2-2; v_gene: TRBV5-1; CDR3aa: CASSLLIGTGELFF; CDR3nt: TGCGCCAGCAGCTTACTCATCGGCACCGGGGAGCTGTTTTTT
d_gene: TRBD2; abundance: .; j_gene: TRBJ2-4; v_gene: TRBV24-1; CDR3aa: CATSGTSGGKNIQYF; CDR3nt: TGTGCCACCTCCGGGACTAGCGGGGGAAAAAACATTCAGTACTTC
d_gene: .; abundance: .; j_gene: TRBJ2-7; v_gene: TRBV5-4; CDR3aa: CASSPQTRAGEQYF; CDR3nt: TGTGCCAGCAGCCCTCAAACGAGGGCGGGGGAGCAGTACTTC
d_gene: TRBD2; abundance: .; j_gene: TRBJ2-1; v_gene: TRBV27; CDR3aa: CASSREVSGRAGNEQFF; CDR3nt: TGTGCCAGCAGCCGAGAGGTTAGCGGGAGGGCCGGTAATGAGCAGTTCTTC